This T cell receptor (beta chain) is from a study of blood T cells in healthy people across ages. Germline trimming cut 4 bases from V and 5 bases from J; bases unmatched to any gene: 7. Germline V gene lookup returns CDR1 SGHRS and CDR2 YFSETQ. The CDR3 totals 14 residues. A second PCR of about 6 to 12 cycles used a sample-barcoded 5' primer and a J-beta primer mix. A template-switch adaptor that had 12 random nucleotides put a tag on each cDNA molecule. TCRdb passed the 5' RACE reads through MiXCR, listing each CDR3 protein once. The sample has some 1.5 million distinct CDR3 sequences, roughly 27% seen once; the top ten hold 7.7%.

The sequenced sample consisted of blood. This sequence was found in a woman in her twenties or thirties in good health. The chain combines TRBV5-1 with TRBJ1-2; the match to TRBD1 covers 8 bases. For the CDR3, the DNA is TGCGCCAGCAGCCGAATGACAGGGGAATATGGCTACACCTTC. The encoded protein is CASSRMTGEYGYTF.